One and the same sample provided the 21 T cell receptor beta chains below, sequenced in a study of cytomegalovirus exposure and HLA in healthy donors. PCR involved 60 Vbeta and 13 Jbeta primers. Profiling relied on immunoSEQ multiplex PCR, and the TCRdb table lists in-frame clones only, not all of them. Of 77,000 or so clones listed, 60% to 85% were seen once; the top ten hold approximately 1.6%. The sequenced material came from PBMCs. These receptors came from a man aged 40-55 years in good health and CMV-seronegative.

This chain uses TRBV6-5 with TRBJ1-4, with D tentatively TRBD1 (5 bases). Germline CDR1 and CDR2: MNHEY and SVGAGI. The CDR3 runs 11 residues. The germline V and J ends were trimmed by 2 bases and 11 bases, with 6 bases remaining between them. The CDR3 loop is CASSYQGKLFF. As DNA, the CDR3 is TGTGCCAGCAGTTACCAGGGTAAACTGTTTTTT.

This chain uses TRBV4-1 with TRBJ1-5; perhaps TRBD1 as D (6 bases). Germline CDR1 and CDR2: MGHRA and YSYEKL. V shed 0 bases and J shed 1 base, with 16 bases lying between them. There are 18 residues in the CDR3. The CDR3 sequence: CASSQDLRGPVSNQPQHF. DNA for the CDR3: TGCGCCAGCAGCCAAGATCTCAGGGGACCGGTGAGCAATCAGCCCCAGCATTTT.

This chain links TRBV14 with TRBJ2-7, with 9 bases that match TRBD1. Unmatched junction bases numbered 7, after V lost 1 base and J lost 6 bases. The CDR3 has 15 amino acids. Germline loops: CDR1 SGHDN, CDR2 FVKESK. CDR3 loop: CASSQVGQGGAEQYF. The CDR3 DNA follows: TGTGCCAGCAGCCAAGTGGGACAGGGAGGCGCCGAGCAGTACTTC.

The chain links TRBV19 to TRBJ1-2; D is unclear. This CDR3 is 16 amino acids long. Looked up from germline, CDR1 is LNHDA and CDR2 is SQIVND (reference sequence). The V end was cut by 3 bases, the J end by 2 bases, with 16 bases between. CDR3 residues: CASSMNPGTGNYGYTF. CDR3 sequence (DNA): TGTGCCAGTAGTATGAACCCGGGAACGGGCAACTATGGCTACACCTTC.

The V gene is TRBV6-1, the J gene TRBJ2-5; TRBD1 is a possible D gene (6 bases). Trimming stripped 8 bases from V and 4 bases from J, with 20 bases between. This CDR3 has 15 residues. The V gene's germline CDR1 is MNHNS and CDR2 SASEGT. This CDR3 reads CASGSWGLGGETQYF. The CDR3 DNA follows: TGTGCCAGCGGATCGTGGGGGCTTGGGGGAGAGACCCAGTACTTC.

The chain couples TRBV18 to TRBJ1-2, with D possibly matching TRBD1 (5 bases). Deletions cut 3 bases from V and 6 bases from J, with 17 bases between. The CDR3 is 15 amino acids. CDR1 is KGHSH and CDR2 is LQKENI in the germline V gene. CDR3 amino acids: CASSPDMSALNGYTF. The CDR3 DNA sequence: TGTGCCAGCTCACCGGACATGTCCGCGCTAAATGGCTACACCTTC.

The rearrangement joins TRBV7-2 to TRBJ2-1; 9 bases fit TRBD2. Germline lookup yields CDR1 SGHTA and CDR2 FQGNSA. Losses at the gene ends were 1 base for V and 7 bases for J; bases not matched to a gene: 5. There are 15 residues in the CDR3. DNA of the CDR3: TGTGCCAGCAGCTTAGTTGCGGGAGGGGAGAATGAGCAGTTCTTC. As protein: CASSLVAGGENEQFF.

This chain connects TRBV7-3 to TRBJ1-5; 11 nucleotides match TRBD1. Germline V gene data show CDR1 as SGHTA and CDR2 as FQGTGA. V lost 6 bases and J lost 2; bases outside the gene matches: 0. The CDR3 covers 14 residues. The CDR3 DNA follows: TGTGCCAGCAGGGGACAGGGGGGCAATCAGCCCCAGCATTTT. Translation gives CASRGQGGNQPQHF.

The V call is TRBV15, the J call TRBJ2-7, with TRBD1 matching over 9 bases. This CDR3 spans 15 amino acids. Germline V lookup: CDR1 LNHNV, CDR2 YYDKDF (reference sequence). Losses at the gene ends were 2 bases for V and 3 bases for J; bases not matched to a gene: 5. The CDR3 loop reads CATSRSRDRVYEQYF. The DNA for the CDR3 is TGTGCCACCAGCAGAAGTCGGGACAGGGTCTACGAGCAGTACTTC.

The chain recombines TRBV10-3 with TRBJ2-7, with D hard to call. Germline V gene lookup returns CDR1 ENHRY and CDR2 SYGVKD. Trimming removed 7 bases from V and 9 bases from J, with 16 bases in between. There are 12 residues in the CDR3. CDR3 coding DNA: TGTGCCATCAAGTTGGCAGAGGTCGGGCAGTACTTC. As protein: CAIKLAEVGQYF.

The chain combines TRBV18 with TRBJ2-2, with a possible D match to TRBD2 (6 bases). Trimming took off 0 bases at V and 2 bases at J, with 10 bases between the two ends. The CDR3 has 16 residues. Germline V lookup: CDR1 KGHSH, CDR2 LQKENI. CDR3 region: CASSPPVAGNTGELFF. CDR3 sequence (DNA): TGTGCCAGCTCACCACCAGTGGCGGGAAACACCGGGGAGCTGTTTTTT.

This clone came up a few times. J is TRBJ1-1 and V is TRBV5-1, with 7 nucleotides matching TRBD1. Germline V gene data show CDR1 as SGHRS and CDR2 as YFSETQ. The V segment lost 2 bases and the J segment 8 bases; nucleotides outside the gene matches: 0. This CDR3 has 11 residues. Here the CDR3 DNA reads TGCGCCAGCAGCTTAGGGGGCGAAGCTTTCTTT. Translated: CASSLGGEAFF. The variable domain in full, completed from reference TRBV5-1 and TRBJ1-1, reads KAGVTQTPRYLIKTRGQQVTLSCSPISGHRSVSWYQQTPGQGLQFLFEYFSETQRNKGNFPGRFSGRQFSNSRSEMNVSTLELGDSALYLCASSLGGEAFFGQGTRLTVV.

The V call is TRBV19, the J call TRBJ2-3, with 7 nucleotides matching TRBD1. CDR1 and CDR2 from the germline V gene are LNHDA and SQIVND (reference sequence). V trimming: 3 bases; J trimming: 4 bases; junction bases outside the gene matches: 4. The CDR3 covers 14 residues. The CDR3 sequence: CASSMGQGADTQYF. The DNA of the CDR3 is TGTGCCAGTAGTATGGGGCAGGGGGCAGATACGCAGTATTTT.

This clone was seen more than once but under ten times. V is TRBV18 and J is TRBJ2-1; no clear D gene. Germline assignment: CDR1 KGHSH and CDR2 LQKENI. The V and J ends lost 3 bases and 10 bases respectively, with 13 bases between them. CDR3 size: 13 residues. The DNA for the CDR3 is TGTGCCAGCTCACCGAACAGTCGGCAGGAGCAGTTCTTC. Its translation: CASSPNSRQEQFF.

V gene TRBV5-1 combines with J gene TRBJ2-5, with TRBD2 identical over 8 bases. J was trimmed by 2 bases and V by 4 bases; bases with no gene match: 10. The CDR3 covers 16 residues. CDR1 SGHRS and CDR2 YFSETQ come from the germline V gene. For the CDR3, the DNA is TGCGCCAGCAGCCGCCTCGTATCGGGAGGGCAAGAGACCCAGTACTTC. Translating gives CASSRLVSGGQETQYF.

The chain recombines TRBV6-5 with TRBJ1-3; no clear D gene. V gave up 5 bases and J gave up 0 bases, with 11 bases separating them. This CDR3 region has 15 residues. Germline CDR1 is MNHEY and CDR2 is SVGAGI. The DNA of the CDR3 is TGTGCCAGCAGTAGCTCATGGAGCTCTGGAAACACCATATATTTT. The encoded protein is CASSSSWSSGNTIYF.

The rearrangement links TRBV6-6 to TRBJ2-7, with D perhaps TRBD2 (6 bases). Germline V gene sequence: CDR1 MNHNY, CDR2 SVGAGI (reference sequence). The CDR3 runs 14 residues. The V end lost 6 bases, the J end lost 2 bases, and 14 bases lay between the germline ends. The CDR3 region has the DNA TGTGCCAGCAGGGAGAGCGGGCCGCCCTACGAGCAGTACTTC. Translation gives CASRESGPPYEQYF.

The gene calls are TRBV5-6 and TRBJ1-2; D perhaps matches TRBD1 (5 bases). The V and J ends lost 2 bases and 7 bases respectively, with 9 bases between them. The germline gives CDR1 SGHDT, CDR2 YYEEEE. CDR3 length equals 12 residues. The CDR3 here is CASSLGVGGYTF. CDR3 bases: TGTGCCAGCAGCTTAGGGGTCGGTGGCTACACCTTC.

The chain employs TRBV5-1 and TRBJ1-1; 7 bases match TRBD1. Germline loops: CDR1 SGHRS, CDR2 YFSETQ. V was clipped by 6 bases and J by 3 bases; unmatched bases: 8. This CDR3 has 14 residues. The CDR3 nucleotides read TGCGCCAGCACTACAGGGGATTGGGACACTGAAGCTTTCTTT. Its translation: CASTTGDWDTEAFF.

The chain recombines TRBV27 with TRBJ2-1, with D maybe TRBD2 (6 bases). Germline V gene lookup returns CDR1 MNHEY and CDR2 SMNVEV (reference sequence). The V and J ends lost 4 bases and 1 base respectively, with 8 bases between them. CDR3 length: 14 residues. The DNA for the CDR3 is TGTGCCAGCAGTTCCGGGAGATCCTACAATGAGCAGTTCTTC. This encodes CASSSGRSYNEQFF.

The chain has TRBV18 and TRBJ2-2; 9 bases fit TRBD2. CDR1 and CDR2 (germline): KGHSH, LQKENI. The trim removed 6 bases at V and 1 base at J, leaving 6 bases unmatched. This CDR3 comprises 16 residues. The CDR3 coding sequence is TGTGCCAGCTCTCAGACTAGCGGACAGAACACCGGGGAGCTGTTTTTT. Protein sequence: CASSQTSGQNTGELFF.